This paragraph covers one T cell receptor beta chain sequence. Study members were between about 18 and 95 years old and lived in around 24 US regions. Original handling: Scientists estimated how many nucleated cells there were by amplifying reference gene primers. The protocol was immunoSEQ multiplex PCR, while the TCRdb copy is restricted to in-frame clones and leaves out a portion. V and J calls and clone size follow that table, whereas D and trimming were derived from the DNA. The table records roughly 300,000 clones, approximately 91% of them present only once. V gave up 4 bases and J gave up 13 bases, with 11 bases separating them. CDR3 size: 11 residues. CDR1 SGHTA and CDR2 FQGNSA come from the germline V gene. This record comes from a study of blood T cell repertoires in COVID-19.

The V gene is TRBV7-2, the J gene TRBJ2-1, with D possibly TRBD1 on 5 matching bases. The receptor was derived from a middle-aged woman with acute COVID-19. The sample was PBMCs or T cells enriched from blood (not recorded which). As DNA, the CDR3 is TGTGCCAGCAGCTCGGTTGGACAACAGTTCTTC. Its protein is CASSSVGQQFF. Together with reference TRBV7-2 and TRBJ2-1, the CDR3 gives the full variable domain: GAGVSQSPSNKVTEKGKDVELRCDPISGHTALYWYRQSLGQGLEFLIYFQGNSAPDKSGLPSDRFSAERTGGSVSTLTIQRTQQEDSAVYLCASSSVGQQFFGPGTRLTVL.